Listed here are 24 T cell receptor beta chains from one sample, sequenced in a study of vaccination and CD4 T cells after COVID-19. No antigen has been identified for these receptors. The treatment is: approximately nine-day PBMC culture with coronavirus spike peptide pools or control peptides (ViraFEST assay). Harvesting of the unexposed donor's CD4+ T cells predated the COVID-19 pandemic (2011-2018). Cultured CD4+ T cell DNA underwent sequencing with the Oncomine TCR Beta short-read assay. Investigators isolated genomic DNA from cultured CD4+ T cells. TCRdb redid the calling of the PCR reads with MiXCR, one entry per CDR3 protein. Counted here are 7,500 to 10,000 distinct CDR3 sequences, 28% occurring once; the ten biggest clones make up approximately 23%. Material: CD4+ T cells from blood, cultured in vitro. These receptors originate from a human donor in good health.

This clonotype rates as medium-sized. The V gene is TRBV20-1, the J gene TRBJ1-5, with D uncertain. The CDR3 covers 14 residues. V was shortened by 3 bases and J by 0 bases, with 9 bases between the two germline ends. Germline values: CDR1 DFQATT, CDR2 SNEGSKA (reference sequence). The CDR3 spells CSARTGNSNQPQHF. The CDR3 DNA sequence: TGCAGTGCTAGGACCGGGAATAGCAATCAGCCCCAGCATTTT.

Only a few counts were recorded for this clonotype. The chain is built from TRBV19 and TRBJ1-5, with D possibly TRBD1 on 5 matching bases. Trimming took 0 bases from V and 7 from J, leaving 16 bases between them. Germline V gives CDR1 LNHDA, CDR2 SQIVND (reference sequence). This CDR3 contains 16 residues. This chain's CDR3 is CASSIDPRVVRQPQHF. The CDR3 nucleotides are TGTGCCAGTAGTATAGATCCCAGGGTAGTGAGACAGCCCCAGCATTTT.

This clonotype was found a few times. In DNA, the CDR3 is TGCAGTGCTTCTGACGGGCGCAGGAACGAGCAGTACTTC. This gives the protein CSASDGRRNEQYF. J is TRBJ2-7 and V is TRBV20-1; no clear D. Trimming took off 5 bases at V and 5 bases at J, with 16 bases between the two ends. CDR3 size: 13 residues. Per the germline V gene, CDR1 is DFQATT and CDR2 is SNEGSKA (reference sequence).

The chain joins TRBV7-3 to TRBJ2-3, with TRBD2 matching over 9 bases. The CDR3 consists of 16 residues. V was clipped by 6 bases and J by 0 bases; unmatched bases: 7. CDR1 and CDR2 from the germline V gene are SGHTA and FQGTGA. The CDR3: CASSPTSGSSTDTQYF. As DNA, the CDR3 is TGTGCCAGCAGTCCTACTAGCGGGTCGAGCACAGATACGCAGTATTTT.

This clonotype was counted a single time. The chain links TRBV28 to TRBJ2-5; possibly TRBD2 for D (5 bases). This CDR3 is built from 12 residues. Trimming took off 6 bases at V and 5 bases at J, with 10 bases between the two ends. Germline CDR1 and CDR2: MDHEN and SYDVKM. Here the CDR3 reads CASSSLGETQYF. The CDR3 nucleotides are TGTGCCAGCAGCTCACTAGGGGAGACCCAGTACTTC.

The V and J genes are TRBV6-1 and TRBJ2-3; D is ambiguous. V lost 11 bases and J lost 1, with 13 bases in between. The germline V gene encodes CDR1 MNHNS and CDR2 SASEGT. The CDR3 runs 13 residues. Here the CDR3 reads CAGTRLRTDTQYF. As DNA, the CDR3 is TGTGCCGGCACCCGCCTTCGCACAGATACGCAGTATTTT.

This clonotype is judged medium-sized. The gene calls are TRBV27 and TRBJ1-1; TRBD1 aligns across 11 bases. J was trimmed by 11 bases and V by 4 bases; bases with no gene match: 18. CDR3 length: 17 residues. Germline loops: CDR1 MNHEY, CDR2 SMNVEV (reference sequence). The CDR3 coding sequence is TGTGCCAGCAGTTCGAGCCACCTCAGGACAGGGGGCGAATGGGCTTTCTTT. It is translated as CASSSSHLRTGGEWAFF.

The V call is TRBV20-1, the J call TRBJ2-1, with 8 bases identical to TRBD2. This CDR3 spans 16 amino acids. J lost 4 bases, V lost 3 bases, and 11 bases had no gene match. CDR1 and CDR2 (germline): DFQATT, SNEGSKA (reference sequence). This chain's CDR3 is CSASHLLAGGYNEQFF. CDR3 bases: TGCAGTGCTAGCCACCTCCTGGCGGGAGGTTACAATGAGCAGTTCTTC.

This chain connects TRBV18 to TRBJ2-7; D not certain. Between the trimmed V and J ends, which lost 1 base and 4 bases, there was a span of 11 bases. This CDR3 has 14 amino acids. Germline V lookup: CDR1 KGHSH, CDR2 LQKENI. Written as DNA, the CDR3 is TGTGCCAGCTCACCACTACAGTATACATACGAGCAGTACTTC. Amino acids: CASSPLQYTYEQYF. The whole variable domain, remainder taken from reference TRBV18 and TRBJ2-7, is NAGVMQNPRHLVRRRGQEARLRCSPMKGHSHVYWYRQLPEEGLKFMVYLQKENIIDESGMPKERFSAEFPKEGPSILRIQQVVRGDSAAYFCASSPLQYTYEQYFGPGTRLTVT.

The rearrangement uses TRBV21-1 and TRBJ2-2; TRBD1, the D gene given by the table, was not confirmed from the DNA. TRBV21-1 is a documented pseudogene. There are 17 residues in the CDR3. The CDR3 protein is CASSKGQNYSNTGELFF. CDR3 DNA sequence: TGTGCCAGCAGCAAGGGACAGAATTATTCGAACACCGGGGAGCTGTTTTTT.

This clonotype was seen more than once but under ten times. The chain combines TRBV7-9 with TRBJ1-1; D gene ambiguous. Trimming took off 1 base at V and 3 bases at J, with 9 bases between the two ends. Per germline, CDR1 SEHNR and CDR2 FQNEAQ (reference sequence). The CDR3 is 14 residues long. The CDR3 DNA sequence: TGTGCCAGCAGCTTAGATTGGGAGGACACTGAAGCTTTCTTT. Translating gives CASSLDWEDTEAFF. The full variable domain, its missing parts supplied by reference TRBV7-9 and TRBJ1-1, is DTGVSQNPRHKITKRGQNVTFRCDPISEHNRLYWYRQTLGQGPEFLTYFQNEAQLEKSRLLSDRFSAERPKGSFSTLEIQRTEQGDSAMYLCASSLDWEDTEAFFGQGTRLTVV.

This chain links TRBV28 with TRBJ2-2; TRBD1 matches at 9 bases. The CDR3 runs to 16 residues. V lost 9 bases to trimming and J lost 2 bases; unmatched junction nucleotides: 10. The germline V gene has CDR1 MDHEN and CDR2 SYDVKM. The CDR3 protein is CASLGSDRGNTGELFF. In nucleotides, the CDR3 is TGTGCCAGTTTGGGTTCGGACAGGGGAAACACCGGGGAGCTGTTTTTT.

The CDR3 coding sequence is TGCAGTGCTAGGGTACGAGTAGGGGACTATGGCTACACCTTC. Its protein product is CSARVRVGDYGYTF. V usage is TRBV20-1 and J usage is TRBJ1-2, with D tentatively TRBD1 (5 bases). The V and J ends lost 3 bases and 3 bases respectively, with 14 bases between them. This CDR3 region has 14 residues. Looked up from germline, CDR1 is DFQATT and CDR2 is SNEGSKA (reference sequence).

This chain uses TRBV9 with TRBJ2-3; D unresolved. The CDR3 has 14 residues. CDR1 and CDR2 (germline): SGDLS, YYNGEE. V lost 0 bases to trimming and J lost 7 bases, with 12 bases between them. Here the CDR3 reads CASSVAGALNTQYF. Here the CDR3 DNA reads TGTGCCAGCAGCGTAGCAGGAGCCCTCAATACGCAGTATTTT.

The chain uses TRBV28 and TRBJ2-5; D remains unclear. V lost 5 bases and J 2 bases, leaving 6 bases between the germline ends. Germline V gene sequence: CDR1 MDHEN, CDR2 SYDVKM. This CDR3 has 12 amino acids. This chain's CDR3 is CASSKWQETQYF. Here the CDR3 DNA reads TGTGCCAGCAGTAAGTGGCAAGAGACCCAGTACTTC. Full variable domain (remainder filled in from reference TRBV28 and TRBJ2-5): DVKVTQSSRYLVKRTGEKVFLECVQDMDHENMFWYRQDPGLGLRLIYFSYDVKMKEKGDIPEGYSVSREKKERFSLILESASTNQTSMYLCASSKWQETQYFGPGTRLLVL.

The chain combines TRBV6-2 or TRBV6-3 with TRBJ2-7; 11 bases agree with TRBD2. Germline V gene lookup returns CDR1 MNHEY and CDR2 SVGEGT. The CDR3 loop spans 14 amino acids. With V trimmed by 5 bases and J by 2 bases, 2 bases remained unmatched. CDR3 protein: CASSRLAGTYEQYF. The CDR3 DNA sequence: TGTGCCAGCAGTAGACTAGCGGGAACCTACGAGCAGTACTTC.

This clonotype was observed a handful of times. The V gene is TRBV7-9, the J gene TRBJ1-2; 9 nucleotides match TRBD1. The CDR3 loop spans 15 amino acids. J gave up 4 bases and V 5 bases, and 8 bases lay outside the gene matches. The germline V gene has CDR1 SEHNR and CDR2 FQNEAQ (reference sequence). The CDR3 reads CASSDRTGDSYGYTF. CDR3 in DNA: TGTGCCAGCAGCGATCGGACAGGGGACAGCTATGGCTACACCTTC. The full variable domain, rest sourced from reference TRBV7-9 and TRBJ1-2, is DTGVSQNPRHKITKRGQNVTFRCDPISEHNRLYWYRQTLGQGPEFLTYFQNEAQLEKSRLLSDRFSAERPKGSFSTLEIQRTEQGDSAMYLCASSDRTGDSYGYTFGSGTRLTVV.

V usage is TRBV4-2 and J usage is TRBJ2-2; no firm D call. This CDR3 is built from 13 residues. Germline CDR1 LGHNA, CDR2 YNFKEQ. Deletions cut 4 bases from V and 8 bases from J, with 11 bases between. The CDR3 region is CASSLESEGELFF. The CDR3 DNA is TGTGCCAGCAGCCTCGAGTCGGAAGGGGAGCTGTTTTTT.

The rearrangement joins TRBV5-5 to TRBJ1-2, with D perhaps matching TRBD1 (5 bases). CDR1 and CDR2 (germline): SGHKS, YYEKEE (reference sequence). The CDR3 spans 13 residues. The germline V and J ends were trimmed by 6 bases and 1 base, with 10 bases remaining between them. For the CDR3, the DNA is TGTGCCAGCACCCGGGACCTTAACTATGGCTACACCTTC. The encoded protein is CASTRDLNYGYTF.

The chain carries TRBV20-1 and TRBJ1-1; D remains unclear. V was trimmed by 0 bases and J by 5 bases, leaving 13 bases between them. This CDR3 contains 14 residues. From germline, CDR1 is DFQATT and CDR2 SNEGSKA (reference sequence). The CDR3 bases are TGCAGTGCTAGAGATCCTGGACGGCCAACTGAAGCTTTCTTT. Its protein is CSARDPGRPTEAFF.

Here the CDR3 DNA reads TGTGCCAGCAGCCAGGTATGGGGTCCCTACGAGCAGTACTTC. As protein: CASSQVWGPYEQYF. The chain couples TRBV14 to TRBJ2-7; the D is unclear. V lost 3 bases and J 2 bases, leaving 11 bases between the germline ends. There are 14 residues in the CDR3. The V gene's germline CDR1 is SGHDN and CDR2 FVKESK. Looking up the rest from reference TRBV14 and TRBJ2-7 gives the full variable domain: EAGVTQFPSHSVIEKGQTVTLRCDPISGHDNLYWYRRVMGKEIKFLLHFVKESKQDESGMPNNRFLAERTGGTYSTLKVQPAELEDSGVYFCASSQVWGPYEQYFGPGTRLTVT.

The chain combines TRBV29-1 with TRBJ2-5; D is unclear. Germline lookup yields CDR1 SQVTM and CDR2 ANQGSEA. CDR3 length equals 13 residues. Trimming took off 2 bases at V and 5 bases at J, with 12 bases between the two ends. This CDR3 reads CSVEKGPRETQYF. In DNA, the CDR3 is TGCAGCGTTGAAAAGGGCCCGAGGGAGACCCAGTACTTC.

There are a few counts of this clonotype. The chain uses TRBV10-2 and TRBJ1-5; D gene unclear. Trimming took 0 bases from V and 7 from J, leaving 4 bases between them. The CDR3 covers 12 residues. The germline gives CDR1 WSHSY, CDR2 SAAADI. CDR3 in DNA: TGCGCCAGCAGTGAGTCCGGACAGCCCCAGCATTTT. Protein sequence: CASSESGQPQHF.

The sample holds a few counts of this clonotype. The rearrangement uses TRBV19 and TRBJ2-5; 9 nucleotides match TRBD2. Germline V CDR1 and CDR2: LNHDA, SQIVND (reference sequence). The CDR3 contains 12 residues. The V and J ends lost 10 bases and 5 bases, in that order; junction bases with no gene match: 5. The CDR3 DNA follows: TGTGCCACCCGCCTAGCGGGGGAGACCCAGTACTTC. It translates to CATRLAGETQYF.